These 21 T cell receptor beta chains were sequenced from one sample in a study of cytomegalovirus exposure and HLA in healthy donors. 60 Vbeta and 13 Jbeta primers were used in PCR. Some clones are missing from TCRdb's copy, which holds only in-frame ones; the method was immunoSEQ multiplex PCR. Among 150,000 to 200,000 clones listed, more than 75% were seen once. Sequencing input: PBMCs. The receptor source for this set is a young man in good health and CMV-seropositive.

The J gene is TRBJ2-5, the V gene TRBV7-8, with 12 nucleotides matching TRBD2. From germline, CDR1 is SGHVS and CDR2 FQNEAQ. V lost 2 bases to trimming and J lost 3 bases; unmatched junction nucleotides: 16. The CDR3 totals 20 residues. This CDR3 is CASSLPRSPSGGVPEETQYF. Written as DNA, the CDR3 is TGTGCCAGCAGCTTACCTCGATCCCCTAGCGGGGGGGTACCTGAAGAGACCCAGTACTTC.

The rearrangement joins TRBV15 to TRBJ2-7; the D gene is possibly TRBD2 (5 bases). Deletions cut 0 bases from V and 3 bases from J, with 6 bases between. Germline lookup yields CDR1 LNHNV and CDR2 YYDKDF (reference sequence). The CDR3 consists of 13 residues. The CDR3 DNA reads TGTGCCACCAGCAGAGATCGGGGCTACGAGCAGTACTTC. It yields the protein CATSRDRGYEQYF.

The chain employs TRBV5-1 and TRBJ1-4; D is possibly TRBD1 (6 bases). V lost 6 bases to trimming and J lost 3 bases, with 15 bases between them. Germline assignment: CDR1 SGHRS and CDR2 YFSETQ. The CDR3 length is 15 residues. The CDR3 spells CASTTTGHPNEKLFF. The CDR3 DNA reads TGCGCCAGCACCACAACGGGACACCCTAATGAAAAACTGTTTTTT.

The chain is built from TRBV7-6 and TRBJ2-1; TRBD2 matches 9 bases. V lost 5 bases and J lost 7; bases outside the gene matches: 9. There are 15 residues in the CDR3. Per germline, CDR1 SGHVS and CDR2 FNYEAQ. CDR3 protein: CASSRGGAIWNEQFF. CDR3 nucleotide sequence: TGTGCCAGCAGCCGCGGGGGGGCAATATGGAATGAGCAGTTCTTC.

The V gene is TRBV10-3, the J gene TRBJ1-1; D is possibly TRBD1 (5 bases). This CDR3 is 15 amino acids long. V was clipped by 2 bases and J by 1 base, with 11 bases between them. Germline CDR1 reads ENHRY; CDR2 reads SYGVKD. CDR3 bases: TGTGCCATCAGTGAGACTGACAGACCGAACACTGAAGCTTTCTTT. It encodes CAISETDRPNTEAFF.

The CDR3 spells CASSPRTGASGNTIYF. The CDR3 DNA reads TGTGCCAGCAGCCCACGGACAGGGGCCTCTGGAAACACCATATATTTT. The rearrangement uses TRBV7-9 and TRBJ1-3; 9 positions match TRBD1. The CDR3 consists of 16 residues. The V and J ends lost 5 bases and 0 bases, in that order; junction bases with no gene match: 5. Germline V gene data show CDR1 as SEHNR and CDR2 as FQNEAQ (reference sequence). The variable domain in full, completed from reference TRBV7-9 and TRBJ1-3, reads DTGVSQNPRHKITKRGQNVTFRCDPISEHNRLYWYRQTLGQGPEFLTYFQNEAQLEKSRLLSDRFSAERPKGSFSTLEIQRTEQGDSAMYLCASSPRTGASGNTIYFGEGSWLTVV.

This chain joins TRBV7-2 and TRBJ2-7; D perhaps matches TRBD1 (5 bases). V lost 0 bases and J 4 bases, leaving 10 bases between the germline ends. Per the germline V gene, CDR1 is SGHTA and CDR2 is FQGNSA. This CDR3 is built from 14 residues. Here the CDR3 DNA reads TGTGCCAGCAGCTTAGCTACAGGATTTTACGAGCAGTACTTC. Translated, it gives CASSLATGFYEQYF.

This clone has only one observation. The chain recombines TRBV19 with TRBJ1-2, with D perhaps matching TRBD1 (6 bases). This CDR3 has 16 amino acids. CDR1 and CDR2 (germline): LNHDA, SQIVND (reference sequence). Between the trimmed V and J ends, which lost 4 bases and 4 bases, there was a span of 19 bases. For the CDR3, the DNA is TGTGCCAGTAGTAAACCGACGGACAGAGGTAGCTATGGCTACACCTTC. It specifies CASSKPTDRGSYGYTF.

V gene TRBV5-1 combines with J gene TRBJ2-1, with D uncertain. The CDR3 has 14 residues. Germline lookup yields CDR1 SGHRS and CDR2 YFSETQ. V shed 4 bases and J shed 2 bases, with 10 bases lying between them. DNA of the CDR3: TGCGCCAGCAGCGGCCCCCAGACCTACAATGAGCAGTTCTTC. Its protein product is CASSGPQTYNEQFF. Together with reference TRBV5-1 and TRBJ2-1, the CDR3 gives the full variable domain: KAGVTQTPRYLIKTRGQQVTLSCSPISGHRSVSWYQQTPGQGLQFLFEYFSETQRNKGNFPGRFSGRQFSNSRSEMNVSTLELGDSALYLCASSGPQTYNEQFFGPGTRLTVL.

This clone has a single count. This chain's CDR3 is CASSQARGVGDTQYF. The CDR3 DNA is TGCGCCAGCAGCCAAGCTCGAGGAGTGGGAGATACGCAGTATTTT. The chain employs TRBV4-3 and TRBJ2-3, with D unresolved. In germline, CDR1 is LGHNA, CDR2 YSLEER. With 1 base removed from V and 5 bases from J, the gap between germline ends came to 13 bases. The CDR3 is 15 residues long.

The V and J genes are TRBV5-1 and TRBJ1-1; 8 bases agree with TRBD1. This CDR3 is 15 amino acids long. CDR1 is SGHRS and CDR2 is YFSETQ in the germline V gene. Germline trimming cut 4 bases from V and 2 bases from J; bases unmatched to any gene: 7. The CDR3 region is CASSPRTGSNTEAFF. CDR3 DNA: TGCGCCAGCAGCCCGAGGACAGGGAGCAACACTGAAGCTTTCTTT.

The rearrangement joins TRBV6-1 to TRBJ2-7, with a tentative D call TRBD2 (5 bases). With 6 bases removed from V and 0 bases from J, the gap between germline ends came to 9 bases. There are 13 residues in the CDR3. Germline CDR1 is MNHNS and CDR2 is SASEGT. This CDR3 is CASRPGNSYEQYF. The DNA for the CDR3 is TGTGCCAGCAGACCGGGGAACTCCTACGAGCAGTACTTC.

V and J are TRBV18 and TRBJ2-7, with 8 bases matching TRBD1. Unmatched junction bases numbered 5, after V lost 5 bases and J lost 5 bases. The germline V gene encodes CDR1 KGHSH and CDR2 LQKENI. CDR3 length: 13 amino acids. The CDR3 here is CASSTTGVDEQYF. Written as DNA, the CDR3 is TGTGCCAGCTCAACGACAGGGGTCGACGAGCAGTACTTC.

The chain joins TRBV27 to TRBJ2-5, with TRBD2 matching over 8 bases. Germline values: CDR1 MNHEY, CDR2 SMNVEV (reference sequence). J was trimmed by 7 bases and V by 2 bases; bases with no gene match: 12. The CDR3 sequence is 16 residues long. The CDR3 protein is CASSLLGGDLVGTQYF. In DNA, the CDR3 is TGTGCCAGCAGTTTACTCGGGGGGGACCTAGTAGGGACCCAGTACTTC.

This clone appeared a few times. The rearrangement links TRBV2 to TRBJ2-7; D is possibly TRBD2 (6 bases). CDR3 length equals 14 residues. V lost 7 bases and J lost 5, with 18 bases in between. The germline V gene encodes CDR1 SNHLY and CDR2 FYNNEI. The CDR3 bases are TGTGCCAGCACGGTCGGGAGACACCCCAACGAGCAGTACTTC. Protein: CASTVGRHPNEQYF. The complete variable domain, with remaining parts taken from reference TRBV2 and TRBJ2-7, reads EPEVTQTPSHQVTQMGQEVILRCVPISNHLYFYWYRQILGQKVEFLVSFYNNEISEKSEIFDDQFSVERPDGSNFTLKIRSTKLEDSAMYFCASTVGRHPNEQYFGPGTRLTVT.

This clone was picked up one time. The DNA for the CDR3 is TGTGCCAGCAGTTCTCGGCGGGGGAGCTACGAGCAGTACTTC. It is translated as CASSSRRGSYEQYF. This chain uses TRBV6-5 with TRBJ2-7; TRBD2 agrees at 7 bases. This CDR3 spans 14 amino acids. Germline CDR1 is MNHEY and CDR2 is SVGAGI. The V gene end was trimmed by 4 bases and the J gene end by 3 bases; junction bases not matched to a gene: 6.

The chain recombines TRBV5-1 with TRBJ2-3, with TRBD2 matching 7 bases. The CDR3 totals 16 residues. The ends lost 6 bases at V and 0 bases at J; junction bases unmatched: 10. Germline loops: CDR1 SGHRS, CDR2 YFSETQ. This CDR3 is CASTRGEAFSTDTQYF. CDR3 nucleotide sequence: TGCGCCAGCACCCGGGGGGAGGCCTTTAGCACAGATACGCAGTATTTT.

The table lists this clone with a count of one. The rearrangement links TRBV7-3 to TRBJ2-1, with D tentatively TRBD1 (5 bases). V was clipped by 5 bases and J by 0 bases, with 17 bases between them. The CDR3 is 17 residues long. Germline lookup yields CDR1 SGHTA and CDR2 FQGTGA. In nucleotides, the CDR3 is TGTGCCAGCAGCGCCAGCGACAGAGCAAGCTCCTACAATGAGCAGTTCTTC. It specifies CASSASDRASSYNEQFF.

This clone was recorded only once. The chain carries TRBV13 and TRBJ1-6; 10 bases fit TRBD1. The trim removed 5 bases at V and 7 bases at J, leaving 8 bases unmatched. Germline CDR1 reads PRHDT; CDR2 reads FYEKMQ (reference sequence). The CDR3 covers 16 residues. The CDR3 DNA reads as TGTGCCAGCAGCCCCGACAGGGGGCGCGGGAATTCACCCCTCCACTTT. This encodes CASSPDRGRGNSPLHF.

The chain uses TRBV19 and TRBJ2-1, with D uncertain. Trimming removed 3 bases from V and 12 bases from J, with 9 bases in between. CDR3 size: 11 residues. Germline V gene data show CDR1 as LNHDA and CDR2 as SQIVND (reference sequence). The DNA for the CDR3 is TGTGCCAGTAGTATGGGCGCCGGGCAGTTCTTC. It codes for CASSMGAGQFF.

CDR3 residues: CSVRRSSGNTIYF. The CDR3 DNA sequence: TGCAGCGTTCGGAGGAGCTCTGGAAACACCATATATTTT. The chain carries TRBV29-1 and TRBJ1-3; no firm D call. The CDR3 has 13 residues. Germline V gene data show CDR1 as SQVTM and CDR2 as ANQGSEA. Between the trimmed V and J ends, which lost 5 bases and 0 bases, there was a span of 8 bases.